The clone carrying this TCR beta chain was detected a few times. Its target is not known. This specimen comes from a study of cytotoxic CD8 clonotypes in ibrutinib-treated CLL. Background on the study: Mean per-sample yields comprised 255,043 productive templates and around 92,000 productive rearrangements.

Trimming removed 5 bases at V and 6 bases at J, with 11 bases between. This CDR3 contains 12 residues. Germline V gives CDR1 LGHNA, CDR2 YSLEER. Targeted sequencing depth ranged from 1 in 200,000 to 1 in 1 million T cells. Assay: immunoSEQ multiplex PCR; the TCRdb copy retains only in-frame clones and omits some. The sample holds 200,000 to 250,000 clones, around 70% seen once. Overall study findings and caveats: Shared public clonotypes were rare, and on treatment they either got smaller or stayed the same. Baseline clonality, higher than in age-matched healthy donors, tracked circulating CD8+ T-cell counts.

The sequence derives from a human donor with chronic lymphocytic leukemia. The source was PBMCs, collected after 24 months of ibrutinib treatment. The chain couples TRBV4-3 to TRBJ2-7; no clear D. The CDR3 region is CASSNSGREQYF. The CDR3 nucleotides read TGCGCCAGCAGCAACAGTGGGCGCGAGCAGTACTTC.